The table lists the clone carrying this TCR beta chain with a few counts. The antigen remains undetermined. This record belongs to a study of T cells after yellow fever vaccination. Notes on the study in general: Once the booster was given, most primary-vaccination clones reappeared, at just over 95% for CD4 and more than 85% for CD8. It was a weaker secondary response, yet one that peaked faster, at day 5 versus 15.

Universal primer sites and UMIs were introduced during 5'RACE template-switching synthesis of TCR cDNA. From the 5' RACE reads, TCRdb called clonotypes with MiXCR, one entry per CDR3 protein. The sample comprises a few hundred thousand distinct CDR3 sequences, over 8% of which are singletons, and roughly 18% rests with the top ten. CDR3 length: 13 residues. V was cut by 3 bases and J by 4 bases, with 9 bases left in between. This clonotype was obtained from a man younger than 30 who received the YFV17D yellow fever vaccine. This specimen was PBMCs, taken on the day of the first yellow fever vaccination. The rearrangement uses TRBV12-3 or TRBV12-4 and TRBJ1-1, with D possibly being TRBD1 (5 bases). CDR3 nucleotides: TGTGCCAGCAGTTTTAACAGGCTCACTGAAGCTTTCTTT. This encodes CASSFNRLTEAFF.